What follows are 29 T cell receptor beta chains derived from one specimen sequenced in a study of blood T cell repertoires in COVID-19. Measured with immunoSEQ multiplex PCR; TCRdb has only the in-frame clones, and not every one. The sample yields hundreds of thousands of clones, approximately 86% seen once. Sequenced material: peripheral blood. These receptors originate from a woman between 70 and 85 years old with COVID-19, enrolled during active disease.

The chain recombines TRBV19 with TRBJ2-7; 9 positions match TRBD1. Germline CDR1 is LNHDA and CDR2 is SQIVND (reference sequence). CDR3 size: 15 residues. The ends lost 5 bases at V and 9 bases at J; junction bases unmatched: 14. In DNA, the CDR3 is TGTGCCAGTAGTCCATCCGGGGACAGGGCGTTCAGGCAGTACTTC. Translated, it gives CASSPSGDRAFRQYF.

The rearrangement links TRBV15 to TRBJ2-5; perhaps TRBD1 as D (5 bases). With 8 bases removed from V and 6 bases from J, the gap between germline ends came to 16 bases. This CDR3 is built from 13 residues. Germline CDR1 reads LNHNV; CDR2 reads YYDKDF (reference sequence). CDR3 sequence (DNA): TGTGCCACCCATGACAGAGATGTAAAGACCCAGTACTTC. Protein sequence: CATHDRDVKTQYF.

The DNA for the CDR3 is TGTGCCATCAGTGAGTCCCGAGGGGGAAACACTGAAGCTTTCTTT. Its translation is CAISESRGGNTEAFF. The chain joins TRBV10-3 to TRBJ1-1; D is possibly TRBD1 (6 bases). Germline CDR1 ENHRY, CDR2 SYGVKD. V lost 0 bases to trimming and J lost 2 bases, with 10 bases between them. The CDR3 consists of 15 residues.

The chain carries TRBV29-1 and TRBJ1-3; D remains unclear. V lost 4 bases, J lost 1 base, and 8 bases lay in between. This CDR3 is 13 amino acids long. Germline lookup yields CDR1 SQVTM and CDR2 ANQGSEA. CDR3 amino acids: CSVGWESGNTIYF. The CDR3 nucleotides are TGCAGCGTTGGGTGGGAGTCTGGAAACACCATATATTTT. Using reference TRBV29-1 and TRBJ1-3 for the parts outside the CDR3, the full variable domain is SAVISQKPSRDICQRGTSLTIQCQVDSQVTMMFWYRQQPGQSLTLIATANQGSEATYESGFVIDKFPISRPNLTFSTLTVSNMSPEDSSIYLCSVGWESGNTIYFGEGSWLTVV.

This clone was seen ten or more times. This chain links TRBV19 with TRBJ2-3; tentative D call: TRBD2 (7 bases). The ends were cut back, 3 bases at V and 5 bases at J, with 15 bases in the middle. CDR3 length equals 15 residues. Per germline, CDR1 LNHDA and CDR2 SQIVND (reference sequence). The CDR3 is CASSISEGGQDTQYF. CDR3 DNA: TGTGCCAGTAGTATTTCAGAGGGGGGGCAAGATACGCAGTATTTT. Full variable domain (remainder filled in from reference TRBV19 and TRBJ2-3): DGGITQSPKYLFRKEGQNVTLSCEQNLNHDAMYWYRQDPGQGLRLIYYSQIVNDFQKGDIAEGYSVSREKKESFPLTVTSAQKNPTAFYLCASSISEGGQDTQYFGPGTRLTVL.

V and J are TRBV5-1 and TRBJ2-7; TRBD1 aligns across 9 bases. V shed 3 bases and J 2 bases; nucleotides not matched to a gene: 6. The CDR3 totals 15 residues. The germline V gene has CDR1 SGHRS and CDR2 YFSETQ. The CDR3: CASSSRTGETYEQYF. CDR3 nucleotide sequence: TGCGCCAGCAGCTCTAGGACAGGGGAGACCTACGAGCAGTACTTC.

CDR3 residues: CASSSLTGAPSYTYNEQFF. The CDR3, as DNA: TGTGCCAGCAGCTCCCTCACAGGGGCCCCTAGCTATACCTACAATGAGCAGTTCTTC. This sequence joins TRBV11-2 and TRBJ2-1, with 7 bases that match TRBD1. The V segment lost 4 bases and the J segment 2 bases; nucleotides outside the gene matches: 17. CDR1 and CDR2 from the germline V gene are SGHAT and FQNNGV. The CDR3 covers 19 residues.

V usage is TRBV9 and J usage is TRBJ2-5; TRBD2 might be the D (6 bases). V shed 3 bases and J shed 2 bases, with 17 bases lying between them. Germline V lookup: CDR1 SGDLS, CDR2 YYNGEE. This CDR3 comprises 16 residues. DNA for the CDR3: TGTGCCAGCAGCGAGGGCGGAGCGGGCTATCAAGAGACCCAGTACTTC. Its translation: CASSEGGAGYQETQYF.

Points on this clone: Within the sample, other DNA sequences also encode this same CDR3. The gene calls are TRBV19 and TRBJ2-7; 7 bases map to TRBD1. The germline CDR1 and CDR2 sequences are LNHDA and SQIVND (reference sequence). The junction had 5 bases not matched to a gene; V was cut back by 5 bases and J by 4 bases. The CDR3 runs 13 residues. The DNA of the CDR3 is TGTGCCAGTAGTCCAGGGACAGTTTACGAGCAGTACTTC. Encoded protein: CASSPGTVYEQYF.

V is TRBV13 and J is TRBJ2-3, with TRBD2 matching 12 bases. After removal of 3 bases from V and 4 bases from J, the junction contained 2 bases not matched to a gene. In germline, CDR1 is PRHDT, CDR2 FYEKMQ (reference sequence). The CDR3 covers 15 residues. DNA of the CDR3: TGTGCCAGCAGCTTGGGACTAGCGGGCGCAGATACGCAGTATTTT. The encoded protein is CASSLGLAGADTQYF.

The CDR3 is CASSLGRQRYQETQYF. CDR3 nucleotides: TGTGCCAGCAGCTTGGGCAGGCAGCGGTATCAAGAGACCCAGTACTTC. The V and J genes are TRBV7-7 and TRBJ2-5, with TRBD2 as a possible D gene (5 bases). Deletions cut 3 bases from V and 2 bases from J, with 16 bases between. The CDR3 length is 16 residues. Germline V gives CDR1 SSHAT, CDR2 FNYEAQ (reference sequence).

The rearrangement links TRBV7-9 to TRBJ2-7; 10 bases map to TRBD2. This CDR3 region has 16 residues. Germline V gene data show CDR1 as SEHNR and CDR2 as FQNEAQ (reference sequence). J gave up 2 bases and V 5 bases, and 9 bases lay outside the gene matches. The chain's CDR3 is CASSPHLAGATYEQYF. The CDR3 DNA follows: TGTGCCAGCAGCCCCCACCTAGCGGGGGCCACCTACGAGCAGTACTTC.

This clone appeared a few times. CDR3 protein: CASSPRQGALNQPQHF. The CDR3 DNA follows: TGTGCCAGCAGCCCGCGACAGGGGGCGCTTAATCAGCCCCAGCATTTT. The rearrangement uses TRBV5-6 and TRBJ1-5; the match to TRBD1 covers 10 bases. Germline loops: CDR1 SGHDT, CDR2 YYEEEE. The CDR3 has 16 residues. V lost 4 bases, J lost 4 bases, and 8 bases stayed unmatched.

V and J are TRBV5-5 and TRBJ2-3; 7 bases match TRBD2. The junction had 1 base not matched to a gene; V was cut back by 0 bases and J by 6 bases. The CDR3 sequence is 13 residues long. Looked up from germline, CDR1 is SGHKS and CDR2 is YYEKEE (reference sequence). The DNA of the CDR3 is TGTGCCAGCAGCTTGGGAGCGGGGGATACGCAGTATTTT. Translation: CASSLGAGDTQYF.

The chain couples TRBV15 to TRBJ1-2, with D unresolved. The CDR3 loop spans 15 amino acids. V was pared by 1 base and J by 5 bases, with 14 bases between. Germline-derived CDR1 and CDR2 are LNHNV and YYDKDF (reference sequence). Here the CDR3 DNA reads TGTGCCACCAGCAGAGGTTCACCCATCGGGTATGGCTACACCTTC. This sequence encodes CATSRGSPIGYGYTF.

This clone was counted a single time. The chain uses TRBV19 and TRBJ1-2; D is ambiguous. Germline loops: CDR1 LNHDA, CDR2 SQIVND (reference sequence). The CDR3 covers 13 residues. Trimming left V 1 base short and J 5 bases short, with 8 bases between. DNA of the CDR3: TGTGCCAGTAGTATAGGGCGGATTTATGGCTACACCTTC. Residues: CASSIGRIYGYTF.

The rearrangement links TRBV9 to TRBJ1-2; TRBD1 is a possible D gene (5 bases). Trimming took 3 bases from V and 2 from J, leaving 5 bases between them. The CDR3 has 12 amino acids. In germline, CDR1 is SGDLS, CDR2 YYNGEE. For the CDR3, the DNA is TGTGCCAGCAGCGAGGGGAACTATGGCTACACCTTC. It specifies CASSEGNYGYTF.

The genes are TRBV10-3 and TRBJ1-6, with D hard to call. The CDR3 length is 12 residues. Germline loops: CDR1 ENHRY, CDR2 SYGVKD. V gave up 4 bases and J gave up 10 bases, with 8 bases separating them. The CDR3 here is CAISGGESPLHF. The DNA of the CDR3 is TGTGCCATCAGTGGTGGTGAGTCACCCCTCCACTTT.

V is TRBV10-3 and J is TRBJ2-5; D may be TRBD2 (6 bases). Germline V gene data show CDR1 as ENHRY and CDR2 as SYGVKD. This CDR3 is built from 13 residues. V was cut by 8 bases and J by 3 bases, with 13 bases left in between. The chain's CDR3 is CAIARGLKETQYF. The CDR3 DNA reads TGTGCCATCGCAAGGGGACTTAAAGAGACCCAGTACTTC.

The V call is TRBV7-2, the J call TRBJ1-5; 12 bases are shared with TRBD1. The V and J ends lost 1 base and 5 bases, in that order; junction bases with no gene match: 12. The germline CDR1 and CDR2 sequences are SGHTA and FQGNSA. The CDR3 length is 19 residues. The CDR3 bases are TGTGCCAGCAGCTTAGTGTGGGACAGGGGGCGCCGGAGGGATCAGCCCCAGCATTTT. This codes for CASSLVWDRGRRRDQPQHF. Combining the CDR3 with reference TRBV7-2 and TRBJ1-5 gives the whole variable domain GAGVSQSPSNKVTEKGKDVELRCDPISGHTALYWYRQSLGQGLEFLIYFQGNSAPDKSGLPSDRFSAERTGGSVSTLTIQRTQQEDSAVYLCASSLVWDRGRRRDQPQHFGDGTRLSIL.

The genes are TRBV28 and TRBJ1-5; tentative D call: TRBD1 (6 bases). This CDR3 is 13 amino acids long. Germline V gene lookup returns CDR1 MDHEN and CDR2 SYDVKM. Trimming cost V 2 bases and J 5 bases, with 7 bases left between them. The CDR3 DNA is TGTGCCAGCAGTTTAGGGACACATCAGCCCCAGCATTTT. Residues: CASSLGTHQPQHF.

The gene calls are TRBV25-1 and TRBJ2-7; D might be TRBD2 (5 bases). The ends were cut back, 4 bases at V and 4 bases at J, with 8 bases in the middle. This CDR3 is 12 amino acids long. Germline CDR1 is MGHDK and CDR2 is SYGVNS. The CDR3 loop reads CASSAGGYEQYF. In DNA form, the CDR3 reads TGTGCCAGCAGTGCTGGCGGGTACGAGCAGTACTTC.

The rearrangement uses TRBV28 and TRBJ2-4; 12 bases line up with TRBD2. V lost 5 bases and J lost 4; bases outside the gene matches: 3. CDR1 and CDR2 from the germline V gene are MDHEN and SYDVKM. CDR3 length: 15 residues. CDR3 sequence reads: CASSIGLAGKNIQYF. The CDR3 bases are TGTGCCAGCAGTATCGGACTAGCGGGGAAAAACATTCAGTACTTC.

The chain links TRBV7-2 to TRBJ2-3, with a tentative D call TRBD2 (6 bases). Germline-derived CDR1 and CDR2 are SGHTA and FQGNSA. This CDR3 comprises 15 residues. The V and J ends lost 1 base and 1 base respectively, with 9 bases between them. CDR3 protein: CASSLVAERTDTQYF. CDR3 nucleotides: TGTGCCAGCAGCTTAGTAGCGGAGCGCACAGATACGCAGTATTTT. Looking up the rest from reference TRBV7-2 and TRBJ2-3 gives the full variable domain: GAGVSQSPSNKVTEKGKDVELRCDPISGHTALYWYRQSLGQGLEFLIYFQGNSAPDKSGLPSDRFSAERTGGSVSTLTIQRTQQEDSAVYLCASSLVAERTDTQYFGPGTRLTVL.

The J gene is TRBJ2-2, the V gene TRBV7-2, with TRBD1 matching over 9 bases. J was trimmed by 5 bases and V by 5 bases; bases with no gene match: 6. Germline CDR1 SGHTA, CDR2 FQGNSA. The CDR3 sequence is 15 residues long. CDR3 loop: CASSRTGEKTGELFF. CDR3 bases: TGTGCCAGCAGCCGGACAGGGGAGAAGACCGGGGAGCTGTTTTTT.

This chain uses TRBV2 with TRBJ2-1, with 11 bases fitting TRBD2. Germline values: CDR1 SNHLY, CDR2 FYNNEI. The CDR3 runs 19 residues. V lost 6 bases to trimming and J lost 0 bases; unmatched junction nucleotides: 13. The CDR3 reads CASSEGPGLAAPSYNEQFF. In DNA form, the CDR3 reads TGTGCCAGCAGCGAGGGACCGGGACTAGCGGCCCCCTCCTACAATGAGCAGTTCTTC.

The chain combines TRBV10-2 with TRBJ1-3; a weak D match, TRBD1 (5 bases). Looked up from germline, CDR1 is WSHSY and CDR2 is SAAADI. The CDR3 spans 13 residues. V lost 4 bases and J lost 4, with 8 bases in between. CDR3 DNA sequence: TGCGCCAGCAGTGCAGGGCACGGAAACACCATATATTTT. Translation: CASSAGHGNTIYF.

This clone has just a few counts. The chain couples TRBV20-1 to TRBJ2-2, with D maybe TRBD2 (7 bases). CDR1 is DFQATT, CDR2 SNEGSKA, per germline (reference sequence). V dropped 3 bases and J dropped 8 bases, with 16 bases sitting between them. This CDR3 comprises 14 residues. CDR3 coding DNA: TGCAGTGCTAGTTCGGGGGGCGCGAGTGGGGAGCTGTTTTTT. Its translation is CSASSGGASGELFF.

V is TRBV15 and J is TRBJ2-7; unclear D gene. Germline CDR1 is LNHNV and CDR2 is YYDKDF (reference sequence). The CDR3 extends over 13 amino acids. Trimming took 7 bases from V and 2 from J, leaving 12 bases between them. The CDR3 bases are TGTGCCACCATGATGTACGGAGCCTACGAGCAGTACTTC. Encoded protein: CATMMYGAYEQYF.